Included here is one T cell receptor (beta chain) sequence, with context. The sample comes from a study of blood T cell repertoires in COVID-19. Some clones are missing from TCRdb's copy, which holds only in-frame ones; the method was immunoSEQ multiplex PCR. This sample carries about 200,000 clones, 90% of them seen once, and the ten largest clones take about 0.66%. The CDR3 totals 14 residues. The ends were cut back, 9 bases at V and 2 bases at J, with 14 bases in the middle. The TCR was taken from a man between 50 and 59 years old with acute or convalescent COVID-19. The chain uses TRBV23-1 and TRBJ2-1; D perhaps matches TRBD2 (6 bases). TRBV23-1 is an ORF, with its function uncertain. The sample consisted of peripheral blood. In DNA form, the CDR3 reads TGCGCCAGTACTGGACGGGAGACCTACAATGAGCAGTTCTTC. Translated: CASTGRETYNEQFF.